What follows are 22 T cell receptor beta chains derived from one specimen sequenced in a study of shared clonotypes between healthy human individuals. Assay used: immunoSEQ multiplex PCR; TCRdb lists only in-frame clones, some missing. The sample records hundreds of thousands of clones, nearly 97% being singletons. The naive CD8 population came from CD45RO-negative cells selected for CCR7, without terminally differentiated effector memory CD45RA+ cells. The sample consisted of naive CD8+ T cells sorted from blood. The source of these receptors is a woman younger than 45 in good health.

CDR3 bases: TGTGCCAGCAGCTCCTTTGCAGATCAGCCCTACGAGCAGTACTTC. Translation: CASSSFADQPYEQYF. The chain couples TRBV7-9 to TRBJ2-7; D not resolved. In germline, CDR1 is SEHNR, CDR2 FQNEAQ (reference sequence). The V and J ends lost 4 bases and 2 bases respectively, with 15 bases between them. The CDR3 totals 15 residues.

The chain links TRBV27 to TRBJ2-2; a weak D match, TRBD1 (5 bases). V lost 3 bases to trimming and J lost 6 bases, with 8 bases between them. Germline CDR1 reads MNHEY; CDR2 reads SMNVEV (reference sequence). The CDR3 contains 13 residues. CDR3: CASSFSGSGELFF. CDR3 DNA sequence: TGTGCCAGCAGTTTTTCAGGGTCCGGGGAGCTGTTTTTT.

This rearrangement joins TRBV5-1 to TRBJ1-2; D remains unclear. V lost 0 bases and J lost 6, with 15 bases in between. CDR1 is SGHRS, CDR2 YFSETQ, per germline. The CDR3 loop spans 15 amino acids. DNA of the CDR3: TGCGCCAGCAGCTTGGCCTCTGAAGGTTTACATGGCTACACCTTC. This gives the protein CASSLASEGLHGYTF. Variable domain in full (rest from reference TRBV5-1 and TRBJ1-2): KAGVTQTPRYLIKTRGQQVTLSCSPISGHRSVSWYQQTPGQGLQFLFEYFSETQRNKGNFPGRFSGRQFSNSRSEMNVSTLELGDSALYLCASSLASEGLHGYTFGSGTRLTVV.

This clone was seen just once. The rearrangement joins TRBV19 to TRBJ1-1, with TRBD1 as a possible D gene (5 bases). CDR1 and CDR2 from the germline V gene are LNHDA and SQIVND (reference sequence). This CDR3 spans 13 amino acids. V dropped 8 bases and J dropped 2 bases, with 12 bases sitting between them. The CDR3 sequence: CASATEVNTEAFF. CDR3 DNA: TGTGCCAGTGCGACAGAAGTCAACACTGAAGCTTTCTTT.

CDR3 sequence reads: CASSLGGRNTIYF. In DNA, the CDR3 is TGTGCCAGCAGCTTAGGGGGGAGAAACACCATATATTTT. The chain recombines TRBV11-2 with TRBJ1-3; D is perhaps TRBD1 (5 bases). V gave up 1 base and J gave up 5 bases, with 6 bases separating them. Germline V gives CDR1 SGHAT, CDR2 FQNNGV. The CDR3 sequence is 13 residues long.

CDR3 sequence (DNA): TGTGCCAGCAGCTTGAGTTCGTCCGAGGGGCAGTACTTC. Residues: CASSLSSSEGQYF. The V gene is TRBV5-6, the J gene TRBJ2-7; the D gene is possibly TRBD2 (5 bases). Germline V gene sequence: CDR1 SGHDT, CDR2 YYEEEE. The CDR3 extends over 13 amino acids. Trimming shortened V by 1 base and J by 9 bases, and 14 bases separated the two germline ends.

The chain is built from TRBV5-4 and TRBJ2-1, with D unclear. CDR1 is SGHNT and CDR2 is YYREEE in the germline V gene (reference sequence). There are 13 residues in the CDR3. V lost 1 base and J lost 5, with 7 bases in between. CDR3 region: CASSLYYNNEQFF. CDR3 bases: TGTGCCAGCAGCTTGTACTACAACAATGAGCAGTTCTTC.

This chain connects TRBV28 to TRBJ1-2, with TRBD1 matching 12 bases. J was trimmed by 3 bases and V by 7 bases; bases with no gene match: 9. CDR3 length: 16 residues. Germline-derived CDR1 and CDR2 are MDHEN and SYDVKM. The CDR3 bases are TGTGCCAGCACCGTGGGACAGGGGGCCCTAGACTATGGCTACACCTTC. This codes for CASTVGQGALDYGYTF.

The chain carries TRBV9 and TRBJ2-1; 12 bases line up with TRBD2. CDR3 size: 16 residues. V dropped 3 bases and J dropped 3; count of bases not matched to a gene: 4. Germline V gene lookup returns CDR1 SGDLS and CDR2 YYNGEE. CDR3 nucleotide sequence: TGTGCCAGCAGCGGAGGACTAGCGGGACTCTACAATGAGCAGTTCTTC. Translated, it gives CASSGGLAGLYNEQFF.

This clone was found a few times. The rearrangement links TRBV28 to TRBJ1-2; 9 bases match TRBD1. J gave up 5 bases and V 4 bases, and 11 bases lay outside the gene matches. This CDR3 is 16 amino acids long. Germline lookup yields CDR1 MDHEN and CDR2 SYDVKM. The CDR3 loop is CASSSPLRDREYGYTF. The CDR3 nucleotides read TGTGCCAGCAGTTCGCCCCTCCGGGACAGGGAGTATGGCTACACCTTC.

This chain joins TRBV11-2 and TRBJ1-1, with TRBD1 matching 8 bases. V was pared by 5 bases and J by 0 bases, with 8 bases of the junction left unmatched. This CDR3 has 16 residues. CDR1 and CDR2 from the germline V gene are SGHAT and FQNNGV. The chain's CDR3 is CASSNLGQELNTEAFF. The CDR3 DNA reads TGTGCCAGCAGCAACTTGGGACAGGAGTTGAACACTGAAGCTTTCTTT.

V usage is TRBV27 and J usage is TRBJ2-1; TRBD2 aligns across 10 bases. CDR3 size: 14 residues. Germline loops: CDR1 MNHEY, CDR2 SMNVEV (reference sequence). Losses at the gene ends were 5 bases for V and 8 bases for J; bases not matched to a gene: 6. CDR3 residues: CASSMGLAMDEQFF. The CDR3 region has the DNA TGTGCCAGCAGTATGGGACTAGCGATGGATGAGCAGTTCTTC.

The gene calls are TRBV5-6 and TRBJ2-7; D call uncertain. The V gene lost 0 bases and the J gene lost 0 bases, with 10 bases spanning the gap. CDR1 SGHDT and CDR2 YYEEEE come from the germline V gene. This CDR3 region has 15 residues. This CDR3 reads CASSLATGRSYEQYF. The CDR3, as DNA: TGTGCCAGCAGCTTGGCAACCGGACGCTCCTACGAGCAGTACTTC.

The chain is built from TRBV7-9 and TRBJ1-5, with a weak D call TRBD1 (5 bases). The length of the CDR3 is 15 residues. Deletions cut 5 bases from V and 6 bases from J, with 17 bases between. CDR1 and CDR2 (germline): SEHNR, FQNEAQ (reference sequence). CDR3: CASSPVTGFGQPQHF. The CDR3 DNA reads TGTGCCAGCAGCCCCGTTACAGGTTTCGGTCAGCCCCAGCATTTT.

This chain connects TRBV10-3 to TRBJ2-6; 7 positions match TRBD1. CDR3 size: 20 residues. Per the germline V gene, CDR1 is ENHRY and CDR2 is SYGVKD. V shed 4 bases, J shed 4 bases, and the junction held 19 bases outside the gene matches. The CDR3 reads CAISGHIPGQPIRGANVLTF. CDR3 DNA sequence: TGTGCCATCAGTGGTCATATACCGGGACAGCCCATTAGAGGGGCCAACGTCCTGACTTTC.

The DNA for the CDR3 is TGTGCCAGCAGGGTCCGGGACAGAGACTATGGCTACACCTTC. This translates into CASRVRDRDYGYTF. The chain links TRBV2 to TRBJ1-2; 7 bases match TRBD1. The V gene's germline CDR1 is SNHLY and CDR2 FYNNEI. Trimming cost V 6 bases and J 3 bases; bases outside gene matches: 7. There are 14 residues in the CDR3.

CDR3 region: CASSILDGNTIYF. The CDR3 coding sequence is TGTGCCAGTAGTATACTTGACGGAAACACCATATATTTT. The V call is TRBV19, the J call TRBJ1-3; D not certain. V lost 2 bases, J lost 4 bases, and 6 bases lay in between. Germline V gene sequence: CDR1 LNHDA, CDR2 SQIVND (reference sequence). CDR3 length equals 13 residues.

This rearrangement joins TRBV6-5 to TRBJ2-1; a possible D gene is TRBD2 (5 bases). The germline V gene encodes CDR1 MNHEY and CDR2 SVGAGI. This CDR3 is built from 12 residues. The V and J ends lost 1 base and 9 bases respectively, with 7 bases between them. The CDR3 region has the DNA TGTGCCAGCAGTTACTTTGGGAGTGAGCAGTTCTTC. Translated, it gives CASSYFGSEQFF.

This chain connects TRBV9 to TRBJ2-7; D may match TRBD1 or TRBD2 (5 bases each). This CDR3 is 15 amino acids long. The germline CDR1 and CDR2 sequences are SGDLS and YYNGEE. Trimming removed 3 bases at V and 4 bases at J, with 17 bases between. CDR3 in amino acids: CASSASPGPGYEQYF. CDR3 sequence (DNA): TGTGCCAGCAGCGCGTCACCGGGGCCTGGATACGAGCAGTACTTC. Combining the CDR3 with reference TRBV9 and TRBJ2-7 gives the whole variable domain DSGVTQTPKHLITATGQRVTLRCSPRSGDLSVYWYQQSLDQGLQFLIQYYNGEERAKGNILERFSAQQFPDLHSELNLSSLELGDSALYFCASSASPGPGYEQYFGPGTRLTVT.

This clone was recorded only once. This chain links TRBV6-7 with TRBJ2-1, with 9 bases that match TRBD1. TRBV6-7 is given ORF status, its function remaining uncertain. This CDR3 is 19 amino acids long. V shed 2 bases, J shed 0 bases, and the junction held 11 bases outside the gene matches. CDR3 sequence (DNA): TGTGCCAGCAGTTACGGACAGGGGCGCAGGGCGAGCTCCTACAATGAGCAGTTCTTC. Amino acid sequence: CASSYGQGRRASSYNEQFF.

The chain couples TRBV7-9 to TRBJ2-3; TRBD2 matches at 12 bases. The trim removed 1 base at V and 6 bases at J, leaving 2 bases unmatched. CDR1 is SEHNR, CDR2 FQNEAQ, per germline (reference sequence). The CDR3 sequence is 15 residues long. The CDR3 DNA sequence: TGTGCCAGCAGCTTAGGACTAGCGGGAGTTGATACGCAGTATTTT. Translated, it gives CASSLGLAGVDTQYF.

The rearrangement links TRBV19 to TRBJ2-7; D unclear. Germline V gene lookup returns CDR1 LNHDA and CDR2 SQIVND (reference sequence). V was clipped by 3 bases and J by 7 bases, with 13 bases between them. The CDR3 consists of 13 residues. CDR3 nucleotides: TGTGCCAGTAGTATTCTGTTGGGAAGAGAGCAGTACTTC. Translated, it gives CASSILLGREQYF.